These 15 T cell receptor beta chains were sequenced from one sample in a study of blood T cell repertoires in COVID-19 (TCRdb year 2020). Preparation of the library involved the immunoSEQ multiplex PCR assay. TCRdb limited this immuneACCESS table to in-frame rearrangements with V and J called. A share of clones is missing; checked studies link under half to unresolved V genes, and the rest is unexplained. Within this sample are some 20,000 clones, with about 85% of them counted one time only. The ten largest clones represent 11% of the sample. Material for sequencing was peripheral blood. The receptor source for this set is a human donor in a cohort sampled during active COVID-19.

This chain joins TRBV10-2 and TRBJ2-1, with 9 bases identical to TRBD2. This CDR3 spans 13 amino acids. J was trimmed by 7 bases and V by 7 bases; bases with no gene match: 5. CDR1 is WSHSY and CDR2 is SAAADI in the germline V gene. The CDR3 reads CASTLAGSNEQFF. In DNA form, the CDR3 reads TGCGCCAGCACCCTAGCGGGAAGTAATGAGCAGTTCTTC.

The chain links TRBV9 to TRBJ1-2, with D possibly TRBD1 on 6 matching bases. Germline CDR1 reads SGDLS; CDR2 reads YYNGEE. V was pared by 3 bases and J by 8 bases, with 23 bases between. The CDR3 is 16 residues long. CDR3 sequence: CASSGGGPGPSGGYTF. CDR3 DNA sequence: TGTGCCAGCAGCGGGGGGGGGCCAGGGCCCTCCGGGGGCTACACCTTC.

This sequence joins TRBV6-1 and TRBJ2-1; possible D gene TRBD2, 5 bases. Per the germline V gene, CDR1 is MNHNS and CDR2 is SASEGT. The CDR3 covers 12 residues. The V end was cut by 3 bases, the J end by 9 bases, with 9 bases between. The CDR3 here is CASSELATEQFF. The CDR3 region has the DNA TGTGCCAGCAGTGAGCTAGCTACTGAGCAGTTCTTC.

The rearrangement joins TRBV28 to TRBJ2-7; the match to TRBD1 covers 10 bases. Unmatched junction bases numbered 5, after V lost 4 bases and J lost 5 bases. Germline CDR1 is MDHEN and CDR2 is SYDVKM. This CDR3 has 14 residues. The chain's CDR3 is CASSSGDRGHEQYF. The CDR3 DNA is TGTGCCAGCAGTTCCGGGGACAGGGGCCACGAGCAGTACTTC.

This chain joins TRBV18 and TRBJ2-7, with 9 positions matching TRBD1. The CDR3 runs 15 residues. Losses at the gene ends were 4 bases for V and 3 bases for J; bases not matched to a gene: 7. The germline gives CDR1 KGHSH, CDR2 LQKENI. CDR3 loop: CASSLDRGKDYEQYF. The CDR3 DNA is TGTGCCAGCTCACTAGACAGGGGGAAGGACTACGAGCAGTACTTC.

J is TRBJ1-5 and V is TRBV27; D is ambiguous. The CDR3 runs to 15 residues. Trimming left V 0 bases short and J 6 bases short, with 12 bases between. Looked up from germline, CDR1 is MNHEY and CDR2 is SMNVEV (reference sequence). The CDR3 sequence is CASSLSPGPPQPQHF. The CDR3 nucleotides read TGTGCCAGCAGTTTATCACCGGGTCCCCCTCAGCCCCAGCATTTT.

CDR3 nucleotides: TGTGCCAGCAGCGTAGCGGTCGTTCATCGAGACAATGAGCAGTTCTTC. It codes for CASSVAVVHRDNEQFF. This sequence joins TRBV9 and TRBJ2-1; D call uncertain. Trimming removed 0 bases at V and 5 bases at J, with 15 bases between. The CDR3 extends over 16 amino acids. Germline assignment: CDR1 SGDLS and CDR2 YYNGEE.

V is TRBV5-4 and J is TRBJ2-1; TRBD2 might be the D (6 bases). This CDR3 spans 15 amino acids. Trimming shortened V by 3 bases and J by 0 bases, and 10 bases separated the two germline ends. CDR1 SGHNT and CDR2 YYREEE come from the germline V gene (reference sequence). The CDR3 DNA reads TGTGCCAGCAGCTCTAGCGTGAGCTCCTACAATGAGCAGTTCTTC. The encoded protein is CASSSSVSSYNEQFF.

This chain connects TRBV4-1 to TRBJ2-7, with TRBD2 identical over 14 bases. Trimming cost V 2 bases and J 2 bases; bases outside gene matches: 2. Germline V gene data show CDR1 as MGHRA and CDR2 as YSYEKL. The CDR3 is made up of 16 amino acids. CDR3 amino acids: CASSQPGLAGAYEQYF. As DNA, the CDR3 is TGCGCCAGCAGCCAACCGGGACTAGCGGGGGCCTACGAGCAGTACTTC.

The CDR3 reads CASSIGRNRFYTEAFF. DNA for the CDR3: TGTGCCAGTAGTATAGGGAGGAACAGATTCTACACTGAAGCTTTCTTT. The V gene is TRBV19, the J gene TRBJ1-1; no clear D gene. The germline CDR1 and CDR2 sequences are LNHDA and SQIVND (reference sequence). Trimming shortened V by 1 base and J by 3 bases, and 15 bases separated the two germline ends. This CDR3 is built from 16 residues. The full variable domain, completed using reference TRBV19 and TRBJ1-1, is DGGITQSPKYLFRKEGQNVTLSCEQNLNHDAMYWYRQDPGQGLRLIYYSQIVNDFQKGDIAEGYSVSREKKESFPLTVTSAQKNPTAFYLCASSIGRNRFYTEAFFGQGTRLTVV.

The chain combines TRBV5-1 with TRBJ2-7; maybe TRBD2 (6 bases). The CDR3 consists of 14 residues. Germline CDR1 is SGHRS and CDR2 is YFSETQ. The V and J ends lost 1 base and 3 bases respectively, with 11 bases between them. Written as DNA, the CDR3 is TGCGCCAGCAGCTTGTCGGGGAGGAACTACGAGCAGTACTTC. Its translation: CASSLSGRNYEQYF.

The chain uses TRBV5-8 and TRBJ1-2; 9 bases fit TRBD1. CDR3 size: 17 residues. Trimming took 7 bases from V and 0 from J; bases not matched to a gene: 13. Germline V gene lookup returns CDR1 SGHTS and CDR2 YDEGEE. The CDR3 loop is CASPSRTGAPANYGYTF. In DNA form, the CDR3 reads TGTGCCAGCCCGAGCAGGACAGGGGCCCCCGCTAACTATGGCTACACCTTC.

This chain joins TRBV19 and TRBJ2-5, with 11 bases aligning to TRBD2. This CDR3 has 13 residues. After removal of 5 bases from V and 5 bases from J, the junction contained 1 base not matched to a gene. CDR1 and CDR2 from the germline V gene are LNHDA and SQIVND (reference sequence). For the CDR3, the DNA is TGTGCCAGTAGTTCTAGCGGGAGGGAGACCCAGTACTTC. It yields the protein CASSSSGRETQYF.

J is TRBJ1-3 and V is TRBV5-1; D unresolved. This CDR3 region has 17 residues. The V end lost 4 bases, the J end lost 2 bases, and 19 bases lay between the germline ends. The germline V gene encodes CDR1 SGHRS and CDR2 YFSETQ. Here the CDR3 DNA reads TGCGCCAGCAGCCCCCGTCCACGATTCGGTACTGGAAACACCATATATTTT. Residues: CASSPRPRFGTGNTIYF.

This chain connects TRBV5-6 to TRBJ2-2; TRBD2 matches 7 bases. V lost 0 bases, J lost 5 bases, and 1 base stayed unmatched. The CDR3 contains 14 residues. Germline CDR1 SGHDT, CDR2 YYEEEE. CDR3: CASSLGRETGELFF. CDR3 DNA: TGTGCCAGCAGCTTGGGGCGGGAGACCGGGGAGCTGTTTTTT.